The clone carrying this T cell receptor (beta chain) came up a few times. The germline V gene has CDR1 SGHRS and CDR2 YFSETQ. The CDR3 length is 14 residues. The V segment lost 3 bases and the J segment 4 bases; nucleotides outside the gene matches: 5. Molecular barcoding with unique molecular identifiers was used for the TCRbeta library. MiXCR was run by TCRdb on the PCR reads, yielding one entry per CDR3 protein. The sample carries about 480,000 distinct CDR3 sequences, around 13% recorded once. The record originates from a study of T-cell reconstitution after alpha-beta-depleted transplantation in children.

This specimen was PBMCs from the stem cell graft donor, taken from the stem cell graft. This chain links TRBV5-1 with TRBJ2-7; 9 bases fit TRBD1. The sequence derives from a human donor who donated a stem cell graft to a child with combined immunodeficiency. In DNA, the CDR3 is TGCGCCAGCAGCTCGGGACAGGGCTATTACGAGCAGTACTTC. As protein: CASSSGQGYYEQYF.